This TCR beta chain was documented in a study of shared clonotypes between healthy human individuals. On the study more broadly: Each donor's CD8 memory used one plate, CD8 naive two, each CD4 subset three.

The deep-level immunoSEQ assay was used. For each subset, genomic DNA was distributed in equal portions over several immunoSEQ plates. Method: immunoSEQ multiplex PCR; TCRdb's copy keeps in-frame clones and lacks some. The sample contains about 2.1 million clones, around 93% of which appear only once. As defined, naive CD8 cells were CD45RO-negative and positively selected for CCR7, with terminally differentiated effector memory CD45RA+ cells excluded. This receptor was identified in a man younger than 30 in good health. Some clones in this sample may be carry-over from other donors' samples. The specimen was naive CD8+ T cells from PBMCs.

The DNA for the CDR3 is TGTGCCAGCAGCTTAAACTTCGACAGGACCTCTGGAAACACCATATATTTT. Translating it yields CASSLNFDRTSGNTIYF. The chain recombines TRBV7-8 with TRBJ1-3; a weak D match, TRBD1 (6 bases). The CDR3 consists of 17 residues. Per the germline V gene, CDR1 is SGHVS and CDR2 is FQNEAQ. V lost 2 bases and J lost 0, with 14 bases in between.